These 29 T cell receptor beta chains were all obtained from the same sample, sequenced in a study of a mutant IDH1 vaccine in newly diagnosed glioma. Their antigens are not known. This sample's time point: week 5, during vaccination. What each vaccine dose contained was 300 ug of mutant IDH1 20-mer peptide, accompanied by topical imiquimod. The data were produced by immunoSEQ multiplex PCR, yet TCRdb's version contains in-frame clones alone and is incomplete. The sample includes 30,000 to 45,000 clones, around 78% seen only once; the top ten take more than 5.5%. The sample here was PBMCs, taken from a glioma patient whose treatment included an IDH1 peptide vaccine. These receptors all come from a middle-aged man with glioma.

J is TRBJ2-6 and V is TRBV5-1, with D possibly TRBD1 on 6 matching bases. Trimming stripped 2 bases from V and 4 bases from J, with 10 bases between. This CDR3 has 15 residues. Germline loops: CDR1 SGHRS, CDR2 YFSETQ. CDR3 bases: TGCGCCAGCAGCTTTACAGGGACCGGGGCCAACGTCCTGACTTTC. This gives the protein CASSFTGTGANVLTF.

This clone was observed a few times. CDR3 coding DNA: TGTGCCAGCAAGTTACTTCAGGGAGGTAATTCACCCCTCCACTTT. It yields the protein CASKLLQGGNSPLHF. This chain links TRBV2 with TRBJ1-6, with a possible D match to TRBD1 (5 bases). The CDR3 runs 15 residues. V was pared by 7 bases and J by 6 bases, with 16 bases between. Germline V gene sequence: CDR1 SNHLY, CDR2 FYNNEI.

The chain is built from TRBV7-2 and TRBJ2-7, with D perhaps given as TRBD1 or TRBD2 (5 bases each). The germline CDR1 and CDR2 sequences are SGHTA and FQGNSA. V lost 2 bases and J lost 4, with 18 bases in between. The CDR3 is 16 amino acids. CDR3 in DNA: TGTGCCAGCAGCTTAAAGGGGTCCCGGGGTGGATACGAGCAGTACTTC. Translating it yields CASSLKGSRGGYEQYF.

The chain uses TRBV14 and TRBJ1-2; D is uncertain. Germline CDR1 reads SGHDN; CDR2 reads FVKESK. V was shortened by 3 bases and J by 5 bases, with 16 bases between the two germline ends. CDR3 length: 15 residues. The chain's CDR3 is CASSQGSGNYYGYTF. The CDR3 nucleotides read TGTGCCAGCAGCCAGGGGTCAGGAAACTATTATGGCTACACCTTC. Supplemented by reference TRBV14 and TRBJ1-2, the full variable domain reads EAGVTQFPSHSVIEKGQTVTLRCDPISGHDNLYWYRRVMGKEIKFLLHFVKESKQDESGMPNNRFLAERTGGTYSTLKVQPAELEDSGVYFCASSQGSGNYYGYTFGSGTRLTVV.

This clone occurred a few times. For the CDR3, the DNA is TGTGCCAGCAGCTTGGTAGCGGGGGGCGACCAAGAGACCCAGTACTTC. Protein: CASSLVAGGDQETQYF. The V gene is TRBV5-4, the J gene TRBJ2-5; 10 bases line up with TRBD2. The J segment lost 0 bases and the V segment lost 0 bases, leaving 2 bases of the junction unmatched. This CDR3 spans 16 amino acids. Per germline, CDR1 SGHNT and CDR2 YYREEE (reference sequence).

This chain links TRBV6-7 with TRBJ1-5; D remains ambiguous. TRBV6-7 qualifies as an ORF whose function is uncertain. Trimming removed 0 bases at V and 3 bases at J, with 9 bases between. CDR3 size: 15 residues. The CDR3 sequence is CASSYSAGFNQPQHF. CDR3 DNA sequence: TGTGCCAGCAGTTACTCGGCAGGTTTCAATCAGCCCCAGCATTTT.

This chain connects TRBV27 to TRBJ1-1; 7 bases are shared with TRBD1. Trimming cost V 0 bases and J 6 bases; bases outside gene matches: 7. Germline V CDR1 and CDR2: MNHEY, SMNVEV (reference sequence). The CDR3 sequence is 15 residues long. CDR3 coding DNA: TGTGCCAGCAGTTTATCGAGTTGGCAGGGGGCTGAAGCTTTCTTT. Translating it yields CASSLSSWQGAEAFF.

The chain carries TRBV30 and TRBJ1-6, with a possible D match to TRBD1 (6 bases). The CDR3 covers 14 residues. Between the trimmed V and J ends, which lost 5 bases and 6 bases, there was a span of 14 bases. From germline, CDR1 is GTSNPN and CDR2 SVGIG (reference sequence). In DNA, the CDR3 is TGTGCCTGGGACCGGGACACCGTTAATTCACCCCTCCACTTT. Protein product: CAWDRDTVNSPLHF. Full variable domain (rest looked up from reference TRBV30 and TRBJ1-6): SQTIHQWPATLVQPVGSPLSLECTVEGTSNPNLYWYRQAAGRGLQLLFYSVGIGQISSEVPQNLSASRPQDRQFILSSKKLLLSDSGFYLCAWDRDTVNSPLHFGNGTRLTVT.

The rearrangement links TRBV5-4 to TRBJ2-5; 7 bases map to TRBD1. Germline CDR1 and CDR2: SGHNT and YYREEE (reference sequence). The junction had 8 bases not matched to a gene; V was cut back by 5 bases and J by 4 bases. The CDR3 is 14 residues long. The CDR3 DNA follows: TGTGCCAGCAGGGCTACAGGGGCCCGAGAGACCCAGTACTTC. Amino acids: CASRATGARETQYF.

The chain couples TRBV27 to TRBJ1-2; D is possibly TRBD1 (6 bases). This CDR3 contains 13 residues. Germline-derived CDR1 and CDR2 are MNHEY and SMNVEV (reference sequence). The V end was cut by 6 bases, the J end by 1 base, with 9 bases between. The CDR3 protein is CASRLDSNYGYTF. The CDR3 nucleotides read TGTGCCAGCAGGTTGGACAGTAACTATGGCTACACCTTC.

The V and J genes are TRBV6-5 and TRBJ1-2; TRBD1 is a possible D gene (5 bases). Trimming pared 4 bases from V and 2 bases from J, leaving 17 bases between. The CDR3 is 16 residues long. The germline V gene has CDR1 MNHEY and CDR2 SVGAGI. CDR3 region: CASSSLGPQGNYGYTF. The CDR3 nucleotides are TGTGCCAGCAGTTCCCTTGGCCCCCAGGGAAACTATGGCTACACCTTC.

This clone turned up a few times. V and J are TRBV2 and TRBJ1-1; no clear D. The V gene lost 5 bases and the J gene lost 0 bases, with 13 bases spanning the gap. The CDR3 is 15 residues long. The V gene's germline CDR1 is SNHLY and CDR2 FYNNEI. CDR3 protein: CASSFAAAMNTEAFF. CDR3 bases: TGTGCCAGCAGTTTCGCAGCGGCCATGAACACTGAAGCTTTCTTT.

The chain uses TRBV6-1 and TRBJ1-1; no clear D gene. V lost 3 bases and J lost 2, with 10 bases in between. The CDR3 covers 14 residues. The germline V gene encodes CDR1 MNHNS and CDR2 SASEGT. CDR3 nucleotides: TGTGCCAGCAGTGAGTTGGGTTCCAACACTGAAGCTTTCTTT. This sequence encodes CASSELGSNTEAFF.

The gene calls are TRBV30 and TRBJ2-7; TRBD1 is a possible D gene (6 bases). CDR3 length: 14 residues. V was trimmed by 1 base and J by 4 bases, leaving 14 bases between them. Looked up from germline, CDR1 is GTSNPN and CDR2 is SVGIG (reference sequence). The chain's CDR3 is CAWSGGPGRYEQYF. For the CDR3, the DNA is TGTGCCTGGAGTGGGGGGCCGGGCCGGTACGAGCAGTACTTC. The full variable domain, rest sourced from reference TRBV30 and TRBJ2-7, is SQTIHQWPATLVQPVGSPLSLECTVEGTSNPNLYWYRQAAGRGLQLLFYSVGIGQISSEVPQNLSASRPQDRQFILSSKKLLLSDSGFYLCAWSGGPGRYEQYFGPGTRLTVT.

V gene TRBV29-1 combines with J gene TRBJ2-6; no clear D gene. The CDR3 is 13 amino acids. The V end was cut by 1 base, the J end by 15 bases, with 16 bases between. The V gene's germline CDR1 is SQVTM and CDR2 ANQGSEA. DNA for the CDR3: TGCAGCGTTGAAGCGTCTGGAAAACTGGACCTGACTTTC. Protein sequence: CSVEASGKLDLTF.

The chain recombines TRBV6-1 with TRBJ1-2; unclear D gene. Germline V CDR1 and CDR2: MNHNS, SASEGT. CDR3 length equals 14 residues. The ends were cut back, 7 bases at V and 4 bases at J, with 16 bases in the middle. CDR3 amino acids: CASIKGDWSYGYTF. The CDR3 coding sequence is TGTGCCAGCATTAAGGGCGACTGGTCCTATGGCTACACCTTC.

The rearrangement joins TRBV9 to TRBJ1-1, with 7 bases aligning to TRBD1. The CDR3 extends over 15 amino acids. V trimming: 3 bases; J trimming: 3 bases; junction bases outside the gene matches: 8. The germline V gene has CDR1 SGDLS and CDR2 YYNGEE. The DNA of the CDR3 is TGTGCCAGCAGCGGAAGAGGGGGCCTTGACACTGAAGCTTTCTTT. Translating it yields CASSGRGGLDTEAFF.

The chain is built from TRBV7-3 and TRBJ2-7; TRBD1 matches 7 bases. J gave up 3 bases and V 3 bases, and 8 bases lay outside the gene matches. The CDR3 consists of 15 residues. Germline V lookup: CDR1 SGHTA, CDR2 FQGTGA. Here the CDR3 DNA reads TGTGCCAGCAGCTTCTCCGGGACAGAGGGCTACGAGCAGTACTTC. Its translation: CASSFSGTEGYEQYF. The entire variable domain, with the rest obtained from reference TRBV7-3 and TRBJ2-7, is as follows: GAGVSQTPSNKVTEKGKYVELRCDPISGHTALYWYRQSLGQGPEFLIYFQGTGAADDSGLPNDRFFAVRPEGSVSTLKIQRTERGDSAVYLCASSFSGTEGYEQYFGPGTRLTVT.

The chain links TRBV7-9 to TRBJ2-7; D unclear. The CDR3 runs to 12 residues. Germline V gene sequence: CDR1 SEHNR, CDR2 FQNEAQ (reference sequence). The V end was cut by 5 bases, the J end by 0 bases, with 5 bases between. CDR3 protein: CASSQDSYEQYF. The CDR3 nucleotides read TGTGCCAGCAGCCAGGACTCCTACGAGCAGTACTTC.

The chain combines TRBV4-1 with TRBJ1-2; 9 positions agree with TRBD1. Germline lookup yields CDR1 MGHRA and CDR2 YSYEKL. The CDR3 extends over 15 amino acids. Trimming took 3 bases from V and 2 from J; bases not matched to a gene: 4. In nucleotides, the CDR3 is TGCGCCAGCAGCCAGAAGGGGACAGGGAACTATGGCTACACCTTC. Protein sequence: CASSQKGTGNYGYTF.

The chain recombines TRBV29-1 with TRBJ2-5; D ambiguous. This CDR3 comprises 11 residues. The germline gives CDR1 SQVTM, CDR2 ANQGSEA. The germline V and J ends were trimmed by 5 bases and 4 bases, with 8 bases remaining between them. CDR3 DNA sequence: TGCAGCGTTTGGCTAGGAGAGACCCAGTACTTC. This translates into CSVWLGETQYF.

V usage is TRBV5-6 and J usage is TRBJ2-7; D unclear. Germline V gives CDR1 SGHDT, CDR2 YYEEEE. This CDR3 comprises 12 residues. V was cut by 1 base and J by 6 bases, with 8 bases left in between. The CDR3 region is CASSLSALEQYF. The CDR3 DNA follows: TGTGCCAGCAGCTTGTCCGCCCTCGAGCAGTACTTC.

This clone is a singleton in its sample. The identical CDR3 is also encoded by other nucleotide sequences in the sample. The CDR3 DNA follows: TGCGCCAGCAGCTTTGGGACTAGCGGCGAGCAGTACTTC. Amino acid sequence: CASSFGTSGEQYF. The chain recombines TRBV5-1 with TRBJ2-7; 11 bases map to TRBD2. Germline CDR1 is SGHRS and CDR2 is YFSETQ. V trimming: 2 bases; J trimming: 6 bases; junction bases outside the gene matches: 1. The CDR3 consists of 13 residues. The entire variable domain, with the rest obtained from reference TRBV5-1 and TRBJ2-7, is as follows: KAGVTQTPRYLIKTRGQQVTLSCSPISGHRSVSWYQQTPGQGLQFLFEYFSETQRNKGNFPGRFSGRQFSNSRSEMNVSTLELGDSALYLCASSFGTSGEQYFGPGTRLTVT.

In its sample, this clone was seen once. The V and J genes are TRBV30 and TRBJ1-2; weak D call: TRBD1 (6 bases). V lost 1 base, J lost 3 bases, and 9 bases lay in between. The CDR3 length is 13 residues. CDR1 GTSNPN and CDR2 SVGIG come from the germline V gene (reference sequence). The CDR3, as DNA: TGTGCCTGGAGTGCACAGGGCCACTATGGCTACACCTTC. Translation gives CAWSAQGHYGYTF.

This chain links TRBV10-2 with TRBJ1-4; 7 bases are a match to TRBD1. The CDR3 length is 14 residues. CDR1 and CDR2 from the germline V gene are WSHSY and SAAADI. Trimming at V came to 6 bases and at J to 5 bases, leaving 6 bases not matched to a gene. CDR3 loop: CASSPQGSNEKLFF. The CDR3, as DNA: TGCGCCAGCAGCCCACAGGGGTCAAATGAAAAACTGTTTTTT.

The chain combines TRBV5-1 with TRBJ1-2; D possibly corresponds to TRBD1 (5 bases). V shed 4 bases and J shed 2 bases, with 15 bases lying between them. CDR1 and CDR2 (germline): SGHRS, YFSETQ. This CDR3 has 15 amino acids. The CDR3 loop is CASSIQVGDNYGYTF. CDR3 DNA sequence: TGCGCCAGCAGCATCCAAGTGGGGGACAACTATGGCTACACCTTC.

To note about this clone: The junction departs from germline at one end; a sequencing error may be responsible. The V and J genes are TRBV5-1 and TRBJ2-5; no reliable D call. The germline gives CDR1 SGHRS, CDR2 YFSETQ. The CDR3 sequence is 11 residues long. The CDR3 DNA is TGCGCCAGCAGCTTGGACAGTACCCTAGACTTC. It yields the protein CASSLDSTLDF.

The chain carries TRBV9 and TRBJ2-2; 11 nucleotides agree with TRBD2. The CDR3 runs to 15 residues. V dropped 3 bases and J dropped 7; count of bases not matched to a gene: 5. Germline V gene sequence: CDR1 SGDLS, CDR2 YYNGEE. The CDR3 DNA is TGTGCCAGCAGCGGTAGCGGGGGGGCAGGCGGGGAGCTGTTTTTT. Translating it yields CASSGSGGAGGELFF.

V gene TRBV19 combines with J gene TRBJ1-2; D is unclear. The germline V gene encodes CDR1 LNHDA and CDR2 SQIVND (reference sequence). V was shortened by 3 bases and J by 4 bases, with 9 bases between the two germline ends. The CDR3 runs to 13 residues. The CDR3 nucleotides are TGTGCCAGTAGTATCCGCAGGCGCTATGGCTACACCTTC. Translation gives CASSIRRRYGYTF. Full variable domain (outside the CDR3, taken from reference TRBV19 and TRBJ1-2): DGGITQSPKYLFRKEGQNVTLSCEQNLNHDAMYWYRQDPGQGLRLIYYSQIVNDFQKGDIAEGYSVSREKKESFPLTVTSAQKNPTAFYLCASSIRRRYGYTFGSGTRLTVV.